Here is one T cell receptor (beta chain) with its context. This clonotype was seen only a few times. The specificity of this receptor is unknown. One base away there is no much larger clone; base qualities are not given. The entry originates in a study of T-cell reconstitution after alpha-beta-depleted transplantation in children (dated by TCRdb to between 2015 and 2016). Regarding the research as a whole: Using TCR repertoire profiling, the study followed T-cell immune reconstitution in a quantitative way in children after TCRalphabeta/CD19-depleted allogeneic hematopoietic cell transplantation. The investigation overall reported the following: The apparently early recovery of alphabetaT-cell counts about two months after transplant reportedly depended on only several hundred rapidly expanded clones that came from non-depleted graft cells. The frequencies of hyperexpanded clones fell over the following months, and after one year, T-cell counts and TCRbeta diversity were mostly attributed to newly produced T cells. The high TCRbeta diversity at day 60 in some patients was ascribed to recipient T cells and intrathymic progenitors that had survived conditioning.

Preparation of the library involved PCR. This sample was sequenced with an Illumina HiSeq 2500. To normalize quantification of the TCRbeta repertoire, the TCR libraries were built with molecular barcoding that relied on unique molecular identifiers. Starting from the raw public reads, TCRdb applied fastp trimming at Q25, assembled clones with MiXCR and retained in-frame beta chains. Rows matching on CDR3 protein sequence are summarized as one entry with the most common DNA and genes. The sample table holds approximately 1,000,000 distinct CDR3 sequences, of which about 29% were seen once. The top ten clonotypes cover roughly 28% of the sample. The treatment or condition label of this sample denotes: allogeneic hematopoietic cell transplantation with graft depleted of TCRalphabeta T cells and CD19 B cells. The transplant recipients were children given TCRalphabeta/CD19-depleted allogeneic hematopoietic cell grafts.

The CDR3 holds 12 amino acids from the cysteine to the phenylalanine. Only the CDR3 part of the read is kept: 36 bases, read in frame from the first base. Between the V and J ends, shortened by 8 bases and 4 bases respectively, the junction contains 12 bases. Recombination joined TRBV12-3 or TRBV12-4 with TRBJ2-7; confidence is insufficient to name the D gene. The source was PBMCs, mostly from graft donor cells, collected 360 days after TCRalphabeta/CD19-depleted stem cell transplant. This receptor was identified in a boy in the first two years of life who had a stem cell transplant for SCID, so the T cells may come from the graft donor. The DNA sequence is TGTGCCAGCGGGCCCCTATGGTACGAGCAGTACTTC. The translation is CASGPLWYEQYF.